Below are 13 T cell receptor beta chains sequenced from a single sample in a study of T cell responses to AZD1222 COVID-19 vaccine. Some clones are missing from TCRdb's copy, which holds only in-frame ones; the method was immunoSEQ multiplex PCR. The sample consists of more than 85,000 clones, around 90% of them appearing once. The sequenced sample was peripheral blood, obtained on day 0 of AZD1222 vaccination. Receptors were obtained from an adult in good health.

V is TRBV9 and J is TRBJ1-1; TRBD1 matches 7 bases. Germline V gives CDR1 SGDLS, CDR2 YYNGEE. The V and J ends lost 4 bases and 0 bases, in that order; junction bases with no gene match: 12. The CDR3 covers 17 residues. CDR3 coding DNA: TGTGCCAGCAGCCCCATTGACAGGGTTGCCTTGAACACTGAAGCTTTCTTT. It encodes CASSPIDRVALNTEAFF.

The gene calls are TRBV15 and TRBJ1-1; D gene unclear. Between the trimmed V and J ends, which lost 1 base and 3 bases, there was a span of 6 bases. The CDR3 sequence is 13 residues long. Germline V gene lookup returns CDR1 LNHNV and CDR2 YYDKDF (reference sequence). The CDR3 here is CATSRGGYTEAFF. The DNA of the CDR3 is TGTGCCACCAGCAGAGGTGGGTACACTGAAGCTTTCTTT.

The chain employs TRBV2 and TRBJ2-5, with unresolved D. CDR1 is SNHLY, CDR2 FYNNEI, per germline. The CDR3 covers 14 residues. The V and J ends lost 2 bases and 2 bases respectively, with 9 bases between them. The CDR3 region is CASSELGLQETQYF. CDR3 in DNA: TGTGCCAGCAGTGAATTGGGGTTACAAGAGACCCAGTACTTC.

The rearrangement uses TRBV5-5 and TRBJ1-1; TRBD1 matches 8 bases. The J segment lost 0 bases and the V segment lost 4 bases, leaving 8 bases of the junction unmatched. Germline values: CDR1 SGHKS, CDR2 YYEKEE (reference sequence). There are 16 residues in the CDR3. The DNA for the CDR3 is TGTGCCAGCAGCGTCCGGACAGGGAGGATGAACACTGAAGCTTTCTTT. Translation: CASSVRTGRMNTEAFF.

The chain couples TRBV18 to TRBJ1-3; 9 positions agree with TRBD1. Germline values: CDR1 KGHSH, CDR2 LQKENI. V lost 2 bases, J lost 4 bases, and 12 bases stayed unmatched. This CDR3 spans 18 amino acids. In DNA form, the CDR3 reads TGTGCCAGCTCACCAGCCGGGACAGGGCGCAGCCCCGGAAACACCATATATTTT. Translation: CASSPAGTGRSPGNTIYF.

This chain connects TRBV21-1 to TRBJ2-5; TRBD1, the table's D call, was not compared with the DNA. TRBV21-1 is termed a pseudogene. The CDR3 covers 14 residues. CDR3 in amino acids: CASSTTGAQETQYF. The DNA of the CDR3 is TGTGCCAGCAGCACGACAGGGGCCCAAGAGACCCAGTACTTC.

The V gene is TRBV5-5, the J gene TRBJ1-3; a weak D match, TRBD1 (6 bases). This CDR3 has 15 residues. Germline assignment: CDR1 SGHKS and CDR2 YYEKEE (reference sequence). V was trimmed by 0 bases and J by 3 bases, leaving 10 bases between them. The DNA of the CDR3 is TGTGCCAGCAGCTTGGTCGGGGGCTTTGGAAACACCATATATTTT. It encodes CASSLVGGFGNTIYF.

V and J are TRBV30 and TRBJ2-5; weak D call: TRBD2 (6 bases). Looked up from germline, CDR1 is GTSNPN and CDR2 is SVGIG (reference sequence). The ends were cut back, 3 bases at V and 2 bases at J, with 10 bases in the middle. CDR3 length: 13 residues. CDR3 sequence: CAWRPGLQETQYF. In DNA form, the CDR3 reads TGTGCCTGGAGGCCCGGACTACAAGAGACCCAGTACTTC. The whole variable domain, remainder taken from reference TRBV30 and TRBJ2-5, is SQTIHQWPATLVQPVGSPLSLECTVEGTSNPNLYWYRQAAGRGLQLLFYSVGIGQISSEVPQNLSASRPQDRQFILSSKKLLLSDSGFYLCAWRPGLQETQYFGPGTRLLVL.

J is TRBJ1-2 and V is TRBV12-3 or TRBV12-4; no clear D. The CDR3 is 12 residues long. V was trimmed by 5 bases and J by 0 bases, leaving 4 bases between them. CDR3: CASSPANYGYTF. The DNA for the CDR3 is TGTGCCAGCAGTCCAGCTAACTATGGCTACACCTTC.

This chain joins TRBV11-2 and TRBJ1-4; maybe TRBD1 (6 bases). Looked up from germline, CDR1 is SGHAT and CDR2 is FQNNGV. Between the trimmed V and J ends, which lost 4 bases and 1 base, there was a span of 13 bases. This CDR3 has 16 amino acids. CDR3: CASSWGGRVTNEKLFF. In nucleotides, the CDR3 is TGTGCCAGCAGCTGGGGGGGGCGAGTAACTAATGAAAAACTGTTTTTT.

The chain couples TRBV19 to TRBJ1-1; D unresolved. In germline, CDR1 is LNHDA, CDR2 SQIVND (reference sequence). Between the trimmed V and J ends, which lost 7 bases and 12 bases, there was a span of 18 bases. The CDR3 length is 12 residues. The CDR3 protein is CASTQTREGTFF. The CDR3 DNA is TGTGCCAGTACCCAGACAAGGGAAGGAACTTTCTTT.

The rearrangement links TRBV5-5 to TRBJ1-3; unclear D gene. Deletions cut 4 bases from V and 0 bases from J, with 8 bases between. The germline CDR1 and CDR2 sequences are SGHKS and YYEKEE (reference sequence). The CDR3 extends over 14 amino acids. CDR3 DNA: TGTGCCAGCAGCCCGGGCCCCTCTGGAAACACCATATATTTT. Protein sequence: CASSPGPSGNTIYF.

This clone has more than one count but fewer than ten. The V and J genes are TRBV4-1 and TRBJ2-7; D unresolved. CDR3 length: 13 residues. The germline V gene has CDR1 MGHRA and CDR2 YSYEKL. V lost 0 bases to trimming and J lost 0 bases, with 3 bases between them. CDR3: CASSQDSSYEQYF. CDR3 DNA: TGCGCCAGCAGCCAAGACAGCTCCTACGAGCAGTACTTC.